Listed here is a single TCR beta chain. The target antigen is unknown. Sequencing used immunoSEQ multiplex PCR; TCRdb keeps in-frame clones, though not all of them. The sample carries roughly 2.5 million clones, roughly 92% recorded once. This entry is derived from a study of shared clonotypes between healthy human individuals. General observations from the study: Naive subsets generally had larger estimated richness than memory subsets.

V gave up 1 base and J gave up 5 bases; unmatched junction bases: 10. CDR1 and CDR2 from the germline V gene are MGHRA and YSYEKL. This CDR3 has 18 amino acids. The rearrangement uses TRBV4-1 and TRBJ1-5, with TRBD1 identical over 11 bases. Specimen: naive CD4+ T cells sorted from blood. Described subset: CD45RA+ positively selected. The TCR originated in a man aged 18 to 29 in good health. CDR3 sequence: CASSQGRTGGWRDQPQHF. CDR3 coding DNA: TGCGCCAGCAGCCAAGGACGGACAGGGGGCTGGCGGGATCAGCCCCAGCATTTT.